Listed here are 24 T cell receptor beta chains from one sample, sequenced in a study of T cell changes during pregnancy in multiple sclerosis. The data were produced by immunoSEQ multiplex PCR, yet TCRdb's version contains in-frame clones alone and is incomplete. The sample carries tens of thousands of clones, 92% recorded once. The sample in question was peripheral blood, obtained before pregnancy. These receptor sequences come from a female donor with multiple sclerosis, enrolled in a pregnancy study.

The rearrangement uses TRBV6-9 and TRBJ1-1, with a tentative D call TRBD1 (6 bases). The CDR3 consists of 15 residues. Germline V gene sequence: CDR1 MNHGY, CDR2 SVAAGI. Trimming removed 3 bases at V and 1 base at J, with 12 bases between. The CDR3 DNA reads as TGTGCCAGCAGTTACCTCGACAGGCCGAACACTGAAGCTTTCTTT. This gives the protein CASSYLDRPNTEAFF.

The chain recombines TRBV6-6 with TRBJ1-4; no firm D call. CDR1 MNHNY and CDR2 SVGAGI come from the germline V gene (reference sequence). Trimming removed 7 bases at V and 5 bases at J, with 14 bases between. The length of the CDR3 is 14 residues. The CDR3 region has the DNA TGTGCCAGCAAGCCCCCAACGCTAAATGAAAAACTGTTTTTT. It translates to CASKPPTLNEKLFF.

This chain connects TRBV28 to TRBJ2-7, with D possibly matching TRBD1 (8 bases). V lost 4 bases and J lost 4, with 14 bases in between. The germline CDR1 and CDR2 sequences are MDHEN and SYDVKM. This CDR3 comprises 14 residues. In DNA, the CDR3 is TGTGCCAGCAGTTCCCACAGGGGGGGATACGAGCAGTACTTC. It is translated as CASSSHRGGYEQYF.

This chain joins TRBV5-4 and TRBJ2-1, with 8 bases lining up with TRBD2. This CDR3 region has 14 residues. J gave up 6 bases and V 0 bases, and 2 bases lay outside the gene matches. From germline, CDR1 is SGHNT and CDR2 YYREEE (reference sequence). CDR3 sequence: CASSLGTSINEQFF. In DNA, the CDR3 is TGTGCCAGCAGCTTGGGGACTAGCATCAATGAGCAGTTCTTC. Filled out from reference TRBV5-4 and TRBJ2-1, the complete variable domain reads ETGVTQSPTHLIKTRGQQVTLRCSSQSGHNTVSWYQQALGQGPQFIFQYYREEENGRGNFPPRFSGLQFPNYSSELNVNALELDDSALYLCASSLGTSINEQFFGPGTRLTVL.

The chain combines TRBV11-3 with TRBJ2-7; 13 bases agree with TRBD2. The CDR3 contains 15 residues. The trim removed 1 base at V and 5 bases at J, leaving 2 bases unmatched. Germline CDR1 and CDR2: SGHNT and YENEEA. The DNA of the CDR3 is TGTGCCAGCAGCTTAGGGGGACTAGCGGGAAACGAGCAGTACTTC. This encodes CASSLGGLAGNEQYF. Based on the CDR3 plus reference TRBV11-3 and TRBJ2-7, the full variable domain is EAGVVQSPRYKIIEKKQPVAFWCNPISGHNTLYWYLQNLGQGPELLIRYENEEAVDDSQLPKDRFSAERLKGVDSTLKIQPAELGDSAVYLCASSLGGLAGNEQYFGPGTRLTVT.

The rearrangement links TRBV6-5 to TRBJ2-1; no clear D. Trimming took off 2 bases at V and 4 bases at J, with 6 bases between the two ends. This CDR3 comprises 13 residues. CDR1 MNHEY and CDR2 SVGAGI come from the germline V gene. The CDR3 coding sequence is TGTGCCAGCAGTTACCACCAGTACAATGAGCAGTTCTTC. This codes for CASSYHQYNEQFF.

This clone was counted only a few times. This rearrangement joins TRBV7-8 to TRBJ1-2, with TRBD1 matching over 9 bases. The J segment lost 8 bases and the V segment lost 5 bases, leaving 18 bases of the junction unmatched. The CDR3 consists of 17 residues. The germline gives CDR1 SGHVS, CDR2 FQNEAQ. CDR3 sequence (DNA): TGTGCCAGCAGCCTTGGGTACGGGACAGGGAGGGAGCTGGGCTACACCTTC. This sequence encodes CASSLGYGTGRELGYTF.

V and J are TRBV19 and TRBJ2-7; 12 bases line up with TRBD2. The germline V gene encodes CDR1 LNHDA and CDR2 SQIVND (reference sequence). The V gene end was trimmed by 4 bases and the J gene end by 4 bases; junction bases not matched to a gene: 5. The CDR3 is made up of 15 amino acids. CDR3 residues: CASSNPGTSGYEQYF. CDR3 DNA: TGTGCCAGTAGTAACCCGGGGACTAGCGGGTACGAGCAGTACTTC.

This clone was counted between two and nine times. The same CDR3 is also encoded by other DNA sequences in this sample. The chain joins TRBV19 to TRBJ2-7; 9 bases fit TRBD2. The CDR3 contains 15 residues. Germline trimming cut 1 base from V and 2 bases from J; bases unmatched to any gene: 3. Germline V gene sequence: CDR1 LNHDA, CDR2 SQIVND (reference sequence). CDR3 protein: CASSIVASGTYEQYF. In DNA form, the CDR3 reads TGTGCCAGTAGTATAGTCGCTAGCGGGACCTACGAGCAGTACTTC. The complete variable domain, with remaining parts taken from reference TRBV19 and TRBJ2-7, reads DGGITQSPKYLFRKEGQNVTLSCEQNLNHDAMYWYRQDPGQGLRLIYYSQIVNDFQKGDIAEGYSVSREKKESFPLTVTSAQKNPTAFYLCASSIVASGTYEQYFGPGTRLTVT.

J is TRBJ1-4 and V is TRBV4-2; D gene unclear. CDR1 is LGHNA and CDR2 is YNFKEQ in the germline V gene. Trimming stripped 0 bases from V and 10 bases from J, with 9 bases between. This CDR3 spans 13 amino acids. CDR3: CASSQDLEGKLFF. The CDR3 DNA reads as TGTGCCAGCAGCCAAGACTTAGAGGGAAAACTGTTTTTT.

The chain employs TRBV29-1 and TRBJ2-1; D not certain. Germline V gene sequence: CDR1 SQVTM, CDR2 ANQGSEA. The CDR3 sequence is 14 residues long. Trimming removed 8 bases at V and 2 bases at J, with 16 bases between. The chain's CDR3 is CSTPAPSAYNEQFF. The CDR3 region has the DNA TGCAGCACCCCAGCACCAAGCGCCTACAATGAGCAGTTCTTC.

The rearrangement joins TRBV6-6 to TRBJ1-4; unclear D gene. Trimming pared 2 bases from V and 8 bases from J, leaving 9 bases between. Germline CDR1 is MNHNY and CDR2 is SVGAGI (reference sequence). CDR3 size: 13 residues. The CDR3 sequence: CASSYTDTEKLFF. DNA of the CDR3: TGTGCCAGCAGTTACACCGACACGGAAAAACTGTTTTTT.

The genes are TRBV6-6 and TRBJ2-1; unclear D gene. Trimming took 6 bases from V and 10 from J, leaving 16 bases between them. In germline, CDR1 is MNHNY, CDR2 SVGAGI (reference sequence). There are 13 residues in the CDR3. The CDR3 reads CASSLKSTLEQFF. The DNA of the CDR3 is TGTGCCAGCAGCCTTAAGTCGACTTTAGAGCAGTTCTTC.

This rearrangement joins TRBV28 to TRBJ2-1; TRBD1 aligns across 9 bases. CDR3 length: 15 residues. After removal of 6 bases from V and 4 bases from J, the junction contained 7 bases not matched to a gene. The germline V gene encodes CDR1 MDHEN and CDR2 SYDVKM. The CDR3 protein is CASRDGTGKYNEQFF. CDR3 nucleotides: TGTGCCAGCAGAGATGGGACAGGGAAGTACAATGAGCAGTTCTTC.

This CDR3 reads CASSDLAPGANVLTF. CDR3 bases: TGTGCCAGTAGCGACTTAGCTCCTGGGGCCAACGTCCTGACTTTC. The chain is built from TRBV19 and TRBJ2-6; D gene uncertain. The CDR3 is 15 residues long. Trimming left V 6 bases short and J 2 bases short, with 11 bases between. Germline V gene lookup returns CDR1 LNHDA and CDR2 SQIVND (reference sequence). Full variable domain (outside the CDR3, taken from reference TRBV19 and TRBJ2-6): DGGITQSPKYLFRKEGQNVTLSCEQNLNHDAMYWYRQDPGQGLRLIYYSQIVNDFQKGDIAEGYSVSREKKESFPLTVTSAQKNPTAFYLCASSDLAPGANVLTFGAGSRLTVL.

In this sample, this clone turned up once. V gene TRBV11-3 combines with J gene TRBJ2-3; 9 bases are a match to TRBD1. The junction had 6 bases not matched to a gene; V was cut back by 5 bases and J by 3 bases. Germline V gene lookup returns CDR1 SGHNT and CDR2 YENEEA. CDR3 size: 15 residues. The CDR3 protein is CASSLGQGTTDTQYF. In DNA form, the CDR3 reads TGTGCCAGCAGCCTGGGACAGGGAACGACAGATACGCAGTATTTT.

The chain employs TRBV11-3 and TRBJ2-1; D possibly corresponds to TRBD2 (6 bases). Looked up from germline, CDR1 is SGHNT and CDR2 is YENEEA. Between the trimmed V and J ends, which lost 1 base and 5 bases, there was a span of 9 bases. The CDR3 sequence is 14 residues long. This chain's CDR3 is CASSLGGTDNEQFF. CDR3 DNA: TGTGCCAGCAGCTTAGGCGGGACGGACAATGAGCAGTTCTTC.

CDR3 protein: CASSRTVDSYEQYF. The CDR3 nucleotides read TGTGCCAGTAGTAGGACAGTAGACTCCTACGAGCAGTACTTC. The chain links TRBV19 to TRBJ2-7, with D possibly TRBD1 on 6 matching bases. Germline-derived CDR1 and CDR2 are LNHDA and SQIVND (reference sequence). V shed 4 bases and J shed 0 bases, with 10 bases lying between them. This CDR3 contains 14 residues.

This sequence joins TRBV18 and TRBJ1-1; D remains unclear. V shed 3 bases and J shed 6 bases, with 8 bases lying between them. The CDR3 has 12 residues. CDR1 KGHSH and CDR2 LQKENI come from the germline V gene. In DNA, the CDR3 is TGTGCCAGCTCACCCGGGTTGTCTGAAGCTTTCTTT. Translated: CASSPGLSEAFF.

The gene calls are TRBV19 and TRBJ2-5; 8 bases map to TRBD1. With 1 base clipped from V and 1 base from J, the junction kept 8 bases outside the gene matches. The CDR3 loop spans 17 amino acids. The germline gives CDR1 LNHDA, CDR2 SQIVND (reference sequence). In nucleotides, the CDR3 is TGTGCCAGTAGTATAGGGGGGACAGGACCCGTCCAAGAGACCCAGTACTTC. Its protein product is CASSIGGTGPVQETQYF.

This clone was found once. DNA of the CDR3: TGTGCCAGCAGCTTGGTTAAGCCCCGGGATGAAAAACTGTTTTTT. Amino acids: CASSLVKPRDEKLFF. The rearrangement joins TRBV5-5 to TRBJ1-4; D not certain. V dropped 0 bases and J dropped 6 bases, with 12 bases sitting between them. The CDR3 is 15 residues long. Germline-derived CDR1 and CDR2 are SGHKS and YYEKEE (reference sequence).

This clone occurred once. The rearrangement links TRBV10-3 to TRBJ2-2; D gene ambiguous. Between the trimmed V and J ends, which lost 8 bases and 7 bases, there was a span of 8 bases. This CDR3 is built from 11 residues. In germline, CDR1 is ENHRY, CDR2 SYGVKD. The chain's CDR3 is CAIADNGELFF. CDR3 in DNA: TGTGCCATCGCTGACAACGGGGAGCTGTTTTTT.

The chain couples TRBV9 to TRBJ1-2; D uncertain. Germline V lookup: CDR1 SGDLS, CDR2 YYNGEE. The CDR3 is made up of 13 amino acids. V lost 5 bases and J lost 2, with 10 bases in between. CDR3 in DNA: TGTGCCAGCAGACTGGGGAGAAACTATGGCTACACCTTC. Amino acids: CASRLGRNYGYTF. Filled out from reference TRBV9 and TRBJ1-2, the complete variable domain reads DSGVTQTPKHLITATGQRVTLRCSPRSGDLSVYWYQQSLDQGLQFLIQYYNGEERAKGNILERFSAQQFPDLHSELNLSSLELGDSALYFCASRLGRNYGYTFGSGTRLTVV.

This chain links TRBV5-1 with TRBJ2-1; tentatively, D is TRBD1 (5 bases). The germline gives CDR1 SGHRS, CDR2 YFSETQ. The CDR3 consists of 16 residues. The V gene lost 4 bases and the J gene lost 3 bases, with 17 bases spanning the gap. This CDR3 is CASSVGQSRVYNEQFF. CDR3 in DNA: TGCGCCAGCAGCGTAGGACAATCCCGGGTCTACAATGAGCAGTTCTTC. Using reference TRBV5-1 and TRBJ2-1 for the parts outside the CDR3, the full variable domain is KAGVTQTPRYLIKTRGQQVTLSCSPISGHRSVSWYQQTPGQGLQFLFEYFSETQRNKGNFPGRFSGRQFSNSRSEMNVSTLELGDSALYLCASSVGQSRVYNEQFFGPGTRLTVL.